A selection of T cell receptor beta chains follows, all from one sample in a study of CD8+CD57+ T cells in acquired aplastic anemia. TCRdb independently ran MiXCR on the reads; one entry per CDR3 protein. The sample records hundreds of thousands of distinct CDR3 sequences, around 60% being singletons. Specimen: sorted CD4+, CD8+, or CD8+CD57+ T cells (not recorded which) from PBMCs. Receptor source: a human donor with severe aplastic anemia or a healthy control (not recorded which). The CDR3 runs from the conserved cysteine through the conserved F or W.

v_gene: TRBV7-8
CDR3aa: CASSLLEETQYF

v_gene: TRBV7-2
CDR3aa: CASSFAASNQPQHF

v_gene: TRBV9
CDR3aa: CASSPPGLPNNEQFF

v_gene: TRBV2
CDR3aa: CASTRDGGYEKLFF

v_gene: TRBV10-1
CDR3aa: CASSELDPHLNTEAFF

v_gene: TRBV24-1
CDR3aa: CATSDPGTGREKLFF

v_gene: TRBV10-3
CDR3aa: CAISASGSYEQYF

v_gene: TRBV3-1
CDR3aa: CASSQVPYTQYF

v_gene: TRBV12-3/TRBV12-4
CDR3aa: CASNVGRAFF

v_gene: TRBV2
CDR3aa: CASSKEAYEQYF

v_gene: TRBV20-1
CDR3aa: CSASWGSGVGGYTF

v_gene: TRBV2
CDR3aa: CASSLRVEAFF

v_gene: TRBV13
CDR3aa: CASSSGQGPNTEAFF

v_gene: TRBV19
CDR3aa: CASSPSGPGGYTF

v_gene: TRBV20-1
CDR3aa: CSARRSTRGYNEQFF

v_gene: TRBV2
CDR3aa: CASRGNRVNTF

v_gene: TRBV7-2
CDR3aa: CASSYRTSGNTGELFF

v_gene: TRBV20-1
CDR3aa: CSASPSTPPLHF

v_gene: TRBV20-1
CDR3aa: CSACPDEGDPYEQYF

v_gene: TRBV29-1
CDR3aa: CSVEDLRSSYGYTF

v_gene: TRBV5-4
CDR3aa: CASSLALGGRNEQFF

v_gene: TRBV5-1
CDR3aa: CASSFRGSGANVLTF

v_gene: TRBV9
CDR3aa: CASGAGEGYTF

v_gene: TRBV5-6
CDR3aa: CASSFGQGDTGELFF

v_gene: TRBV7-2
CDR3aa: CASTGRGSPNSPLHF

v_gene: TRBV9
CDR3aa: CASSVDGETPLHF

v_gene: TRBV6-9
CDR3aa: CASSPRNRDGLTDTQYF

v_gene: TRBV9
CDR3aa: CASSGEDTKYGYTF

v_gene: TRBV10-3
CDR3aa: CAISSSGTGVQPQHF

v_gene: TRBV2
CDR3aa: CASRGTGGTQPQHF

v_gene: TRBV12-5
CDR3aa: CASGLRQGTHSPLHF

v_gene: TRBV10-1
CDR3aa: CASSEAERTGVNEQYF